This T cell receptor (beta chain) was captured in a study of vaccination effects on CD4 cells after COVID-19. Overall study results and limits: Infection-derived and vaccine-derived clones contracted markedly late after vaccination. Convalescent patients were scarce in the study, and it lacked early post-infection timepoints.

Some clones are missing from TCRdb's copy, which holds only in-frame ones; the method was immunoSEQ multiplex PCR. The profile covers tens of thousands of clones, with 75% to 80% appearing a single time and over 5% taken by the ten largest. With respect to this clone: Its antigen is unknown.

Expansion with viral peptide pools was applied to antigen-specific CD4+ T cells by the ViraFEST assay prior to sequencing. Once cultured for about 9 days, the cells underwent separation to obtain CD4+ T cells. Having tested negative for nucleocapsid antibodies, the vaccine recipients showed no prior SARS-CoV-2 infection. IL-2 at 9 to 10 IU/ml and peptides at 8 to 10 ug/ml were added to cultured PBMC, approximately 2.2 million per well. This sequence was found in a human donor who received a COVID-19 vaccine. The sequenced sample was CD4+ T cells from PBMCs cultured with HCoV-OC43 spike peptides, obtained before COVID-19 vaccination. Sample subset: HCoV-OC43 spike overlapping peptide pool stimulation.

The DNA for the CDR3 is TGTGCCAGCATCGAAGGCAGTCACTCTGGAAACACCATATATTTT. It yields the protein CASIEGSHSGNTIYF. V is TRBV25-1 and J is TRBJ1-3; D uncertain. V gave up 7 bases and J gave up 0 bases, with 13 bases separating them. The CDR3 is made up of 15 amino acids. Germline CDR1 reads MGHDK; CDR2 reads SYGVNS.